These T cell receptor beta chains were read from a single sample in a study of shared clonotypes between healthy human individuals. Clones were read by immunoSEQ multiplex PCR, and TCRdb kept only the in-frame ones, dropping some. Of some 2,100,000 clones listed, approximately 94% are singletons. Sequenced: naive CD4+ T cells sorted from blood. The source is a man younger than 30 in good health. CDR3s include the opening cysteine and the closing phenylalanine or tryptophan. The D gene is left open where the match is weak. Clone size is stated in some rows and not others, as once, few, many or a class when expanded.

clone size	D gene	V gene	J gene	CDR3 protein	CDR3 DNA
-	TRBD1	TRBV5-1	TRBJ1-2	CASSARAGTGDSPNYGYTF	TGCGCCAGCAGCGCAAGGGCAGGGACAGGGGATTCTCCTAACTATGGCTACACCTTC
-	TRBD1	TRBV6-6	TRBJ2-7	CASSKGQAWEQYF	TGTGCCAGCAGTAAAGGACAGGCGTGGGAGCAGTACTTC
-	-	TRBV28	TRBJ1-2	CASSRTDNYGYTF	TGTGCCAGCAGCCGGACAGATAACTATGGCTACACCTTC
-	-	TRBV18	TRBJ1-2	CASSPAGVSKGYGYTF	TGTGCCAGCTCCCCCGCCGGGGTCTCTAAGGGCTATGGCTACACCTTC
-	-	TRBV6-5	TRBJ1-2	CASRAGLYNYGYTF	TGTGCCAGCAGAGCGGGACTTTACAACTATGGCTACACCTTC
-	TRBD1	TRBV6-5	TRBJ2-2	CASRRGTGSPGELFF	TGTGCCAGCAGGCGAGGGACAGGGTCTCCCGGGGAGCTGTTTTTT
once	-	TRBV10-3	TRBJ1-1	CATRTANTEAFF	TGTGCCACCCGGACCGCTAACACTGAAGCTTTCTTT
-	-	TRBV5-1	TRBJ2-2	CASSIGTVNTGELFF	TGCGCCAGCAGCATAGGGACGGTGAACACCGGGGAGCTGTTTTTT
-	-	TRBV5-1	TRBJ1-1	CASSRGEELNTEAFF	TGCGCCAGCAGCCGGGGAGAGGAGCTGAACACTGAAGCTTTCTTT
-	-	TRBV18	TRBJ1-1	CASSPLEGGGNTEAFF	TGTGCCAGCTCACCTCTCGAGGGGGGCGGGAACACTGAAGCTTTCTTT
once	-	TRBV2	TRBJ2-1	CASSEEGHAEQFF	TGTGCCAGCAGTGAAGAGGGACACGCTGAGCAGTTCTTC
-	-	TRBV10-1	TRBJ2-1	CASSPRLGRNEQFF	TGCGCCAGCAGTCCTCGTCTTGGGAGGAATGAGCAGTTCTTC